This T cell receptor (beta chain) was obtained from a study of T cell repertoires in cytomegalovirus infection. Whole-study context: Both CMV infection and a matching HLA type were indicated by public TCR beta signatures.

In germline, CDR1 is MNHEY, CDR2 SMNVEV (reference sequence). The germline V and J ends were trimmed by 4 bases and 0 bases, with 11 bases remaining between them. This CDR3 contains 15 residues. TCRdb independently ran MiXCR on the reads; one entry per CDR3 protein. The repertoire holds 65,000 to 95,000 distinct CDR3 sequences, with 3.7% as singletons. The table lists this clonotype with many counts. This sequence originates from a human donor in good health (CMV status not recorded). Some clones in this sample may be carry-over from other donors' samples. The rearrangement uses TRBV27 and TRBJ2-3; D gene uncertain. The specimen was PBMCs. The CDR3 region is CASSSPQESTDTQYF. The CDR3 bases are TGTGCCAGCAGTTCCCCCCAAGAGAGCACAGATACGCAGTATTTT.